This is a list of T cell receptor beta chains from one sample in a study of cytomegalovirus exposure and HLA in healthy donors. TCRdb's table, derived via immunoSEQ multiplex PCR, lists solely in-frame clones and lacks some. The sample's table shows some 150,000 clones. The material sequenced was PBMCs. These receptors were obtained from a woman aged 18-29 years in good health and CMV-seropositive. CDR3s include the opening cysteine and the closing phenylalanine or tryptophan. A D gene is named only where the DNA matches it firmly.

cdr3_aa	cdr3_nt	d_call	v_call	j_call
CASSVAPGTMGEKLFF	TGTGCCAGCAGCGTAGCTCCCGGGACAATGGGTGAAAAACTGTTTTTT	-	TRBV9	TRBJ1-4
CASTGQGASTEAFF	TGTGCCAGCACCGGACAGGGCGCCAGCACTGAAGCTTTCTTT	TRBD1	TRBV2	TRBJ1-1
CSVVGRGGVGNTEAFF	TGCAGCGTTGTAGGGAGGGGCGGGGTCGGTAACACTGAAGCTTTCTTT	-	TRBV29-1	TRBJ1-1
CASSLDRVSGNTIYF	TGCGCCAGCAGCTTAGACAGGGTCTCTGGAAACACCATATATTTT	TRBD1	TRBV5-1	TRBJ1-3
CASRKDRRAYEQYF	TGTGCCAGCAGAAAGGACAGGAGGGCCTACGAGCAGTACTTC	-	TRBV6-5	TRBJ2-7
CASSQNRVGNEQFF	TGTGCCAGTAGTCAGAACAGGGTTGGGAATGAGCAGTTCTTC	-	TRBV19	TRBJ2-1
CASSLATGRYTGELFF	TGCGCCAGCAGCCTCGCGACAGGGCGTTACACCGGGGAGCTGTTTTTT	TRBD1	TRBV5-1	TRBJ2-2
CASSPVGGGKFF	TGTGCCAGCAGTCCCGTTGGGGGAGGGAAGTTCTTC	TRBD2	TRBV27	TRBJ2-1
CASSRLGGNQPQHF	TGTGCCAGCAGCCGTCTAGGTGGTAATCAGCCCCAGCATTTT	-	TRBV14	TRBJ1-5
CASSMRVGYGYTF	TGTGCCAGCAGTATGAGGGTTGGATATGGCTACACCTTC	-	TRBV2	TRBJ1-2
CASSEVGGRADTQYF	TGTGCCAGCAGTGAAGTGGGCGGGAGGGCAGATACGCAGTATTTT	TRBD2	TRBV6-1	TRBJ2-3
CAIRGQVDQPQHF	TGTGCCATCAGAGGACAGGTAGATCAGCCCCAGCATTTT	TRBD1	TRBV10-3	TRBJ1-5
CASRGSRLTSGRADTQYF	TGTGCCAGCAGGGGGAGCCGCCTGACTAGCGGGAGGGCAGATACGCAGTATTTT	TRBD2	TRBV2	TRBJ2-3
CASSLRLGRDTQYF	TGTGCCAGCAGCTTAAGGTTGGGGCGGGATACGCAGTATTTT	-	TRBV5-4	TRBJ2-3
CASSLRGVQSSNNEQFF	TGTGCCAGCAGCCTACGGGGAGTTCAGAGTTCAAACAATGAGCAGTTCTTC	-	TRBV7-6	TRBJ2-1
CASSPRHSSGGETQYF	TGTGCCAGTAGCCCACGCCACAGTAGCGGGGGGGAGACCCAGTACTTC	TRBD2	TRBV19	TRBJ2-5
CASSQDRTPYNEQFF	TGCGCCAGCAGCCAAGATCGGACACCCTACAATGAGCAGTTCTTC	-	TRBV4-3	TRBJ2-1
CASSYSRGRGDQPQHF	TGTGCCAGCAGTTACTCCAGGGGGCGAGGGGATCAGCCCCAGCATTTT	TRBD1	TRBV6-6	TRBJ1-5
CASTQQGVYGYTF	TGTGCCAGCACTCAACAGGGAGTCTATGGCTACACCTTC	-	TRBV6-1	TRBJ1-2
CASSLGTKRGPWNEQFF	TGTGCCAGCTCACTTGGGACAAAGCGGGGACCTTGGAATGAGCAGTTCTTC	-	TRBV18	TRBJ2-1
CASSMLTTYGYTF	TGTGCCAGTAGTATGTTGACAACCTATGGCTACACCTTC	-	TRBV19	TRBJ1-2
CASSVRDRGYEQYF	TGTGCCAGCAGCGTACGAGACAGGGGATACGAGCAGTACTTC	TRBD1	TRBV9	TRBJ2-7
CAITDGGVEQYF	TGTGCCATCACCGATGGAGGGGTCGAGCAGTACTTC	-	TRBV10-3	TRBJ2-7
CATRQRQGVIEAFF	TGTGCCACCAGACAGAGACAGGGGGTTATTGAAGCTTTCTTT	TRBD1	TRBV15	TRBJ1-1
CASSITGVPEAFF	TGTGCCAGCAGCATTACCGGGGTACCCGAAGCTTTCTTT	-	TRBV13	TRBJ1-1
CASSSRTDGETQYF	TGTGCCAGCAGCTCTCGAACCGACGGGGAGACCCAGTACTTC	-	TRBV5-4	TRBJ2-5
CASSYGHGGGGQPQHF	TGTGCCAGCAGTTACGGACACGGGGGCGGGGGACAGCCCCAGCATTTT	-	TRBV6-6	TRBJ1-5
CASSLDARGSETQYF	TGCGCCAGCAGCTTGGACGCCAGGGGGTCTGAGACCCAGTACTTC	TRBD1	TRBV5-1	TRBJ2-5
CASVAGGITGELFF	TGTGCCAGCGTTGCGGGAGGGATCACCGGGGAGCTGTTTTTT	TRBD2	TRBV6-1	TRBJ2-2
CASSGTTRKETQYF	TGTGCCAGCAGTGGAACGACTAGGAAAGAGACCCAGTACTTC	-	TRBV2	TRBJ2-5
CASSGGGRASDTQYF	TGCGCCAGCAGTGGAGGAGGGAGGGCCAGCGATACGCAGTATTTT	TRBD2	TRBV10-1	TRBJ2-3
CASSLGERGLQETQYF	TGTGCCAGCAGCTTGGGTGAAAGGGGACTGCAAGAGACCCAGTACTTC	-	TRBV5-4	TRBJ2-5
CAWSVGGDTGELFF	TGTGCCTGGAGTGTAGGGGGGGACACCGGGGAGCTGTTTTTT	-	TRBV30	TRBJ2-2
CASSGLAGGPRYEQYF	TGCGCCAGCAGCGGGCTAGCGGGAGGACCCCGCTACGAGCAGTACTTC	TRBD2	TRBV4-1	TRBJ2-7
CASSLQPSGQETQYF	TGCGCCAGCAGCTTGCAACCTAGCGGCCAAGAGACCCAGTACTTC	TRBD2	TRBV5-1	TRBJ2-5
CASSPGPPRGPSTDTQYF	TGCGCCAGCAGCCCCGGCCCACCGCGCGGGCCCAGCACAGATACGCAGTATTTT	-	TRBV4-1	TRBJ2-3
CASGLIAGGADTQYF	TGTGCCAGCGGACTGATAGCGGGAGGTGCAGATACGCAGTATTTT	TRBD2	TRBV27	TRBJ2-3
CASSGYRDGVVQYF	TGTGCCAGCAGTGGGTACAGGGATGGGGTTGTGCAGTACTTC	-	TRBV6-1	TRBJ2-7
CAIGHRDGEEQYF	TGTGCCATCGGCCACAGGGACGGAGAAGAGCAGTACTTC	-	TRBV10-3	TRBJ2-5
CASRYRQGESRNTEAFF	TGTGCAAGTCGGTACCGACAGGGAGAGAGTAGGAACACTGAAGCTTTCTTT	-	TRBV12-2	TRBJ1-1
CASSFPQETQYF	TGCGCCAGCAGCTTCCCGCAAGAGACCCAGTACTTC	-	TRBV5-1	TRBJ2-5
CSVDDRGKADTQYF	TGCAGCGTTGATGATAGGGGAAAAGCAGATACGCAGTATTTT	-	TRBV29-1	TRBJ2-3
CASSLSGGDYTF	TGTGCCAGCAGTTTATCAGGGGGCGATTACACCTTC	TRBD1	TRBV27	TRBJ1-2
CASSLAREHEQYF	TGTGCCAGCAGCCTTGCGAGGGAACACGAGCAGTACTTC	-	TRBV5-4	TRBJ2-7
CATSRWTGQEKLFF	TGTGCCACCTCCAGGTGGACAGGGCAAGAAAAACTGTTTTTT	TRBD1	TRBV19	TRBJ1-4
CASSPRPTEDTEAFF	TGCGCCAGCAGCCCCCGACCGACAGAAGACACTGAAGCTTTCTTT	-	TRBV5-1	TRBJ1-1
CSVDQQSNYGYTF	TGCAGCGTAGACCAACAGTCTAACTATGGCTACACCTTC	-	TRBV29-1	TRBJ1-2
CASSQPTGLNEQFF	TGTGCCAGCAGCCAACCTACAGGTCTCAATGAGCAGTTCTTC	-	TRBV11-2	TRBJ2-1
CASSHTSGRLNSDTQYF	TGCGCCAGCAGCCATACTAGCGGGAGACTCAACTCAGATACGCAGTATTTT	TRBD2	TRBV5-1	TRBJ2-3
CASSYPGNGRKETQYF	TGTGCCAGCAGTTACCCTGGTAACGGGAGAAAAGAGACCCAGTACTTC	-	TRBV6-6	TRBJ2-5
CASSPGGIQYF	TGTGCCAGCAGCCCCGGGGGCATTCAGTACTTC	-	TRBV7-9	TRBJ2-4
CASRVRGTYNEQFF	TGTGCCAGCAGGGTCCGGGGGACCTACAATGAGCAGTTCTTC	-	TRBV6-5	TRBJ2-1
CSVDQGYGYTF	TGCAGCGTTGACCAGGGCTATGGCTACACCTTC	-	TRBV29-1	TRBJ1-2
CASSRRSPGWVDTEAFF	TGTGCCAGCTCACGCCGTTCCCCAGGGTGGGTCGACACTGAAGCTTTCTTT	-	TRBV18	TRBJ1-1
CASSPTGLPSYEQYF	TGTGCCAGCAGCCCGACAGGGCTCCCCTCCTACGAGCAGTACTTC	TRBD1	TRBV4-2	TRBJ2-7
CAGGRREGDGYTF	TGTGCCGGGGGCAGGAGGGAGGGTGATGGCTACACCTTC	-	TRBV2	TRBJ1-2